This T cell receptor (beta chain) was recorded in a study of T cell changes during pregnancy in multiple sclerosis (dated by TCRdb to about 2019). Concerning the study at large: Changes in the T cell repertoire over the course of pregnancy were examined in this study in women with multiple sclerosis.

From V the trimming removes 6 bases and from J it removes 7 bases, while the gene matches leave 9 bases of the junction unaccounted for. The CDR3 goes from the cysteine to the phenylalanine over 13 residues. Only the CDR3 portion is preserved as DNA: 39 bases, with reading frame beginning at the first base. The germline V gene yields SQVTM for CDR1 and ANQGSEA for CDR2. The library was built by means of the immunoSEQ multiplex PCR assay. TCRdb took this table from immuneACCESS and kept in-frame rearrangements with V and J called. Such tables lack part of the clones; where checked against another copy, unresolved V genes explain under half of the gap, and the rest is unexplained. The sample yields around 92,000 clones; about 94% were counted once. Around 2.3% of the sample rests with the top ten. To note about this clone: No antigen is known for it. Base qualities are not provided; no much larger clone lies one nucleotide away.

This receptor was identified in a female donor with multiple sclerosis, enrolled in a pregnancy study. This sequence uses TRBV29-1 and TRBJ2-7, and 10 junctional nucleotides match TRBD1. The sequencing used peripheral blood, collected in the third trimester of pregnancy. The nucleotide sequence is TGCAGCGTCCTGACAGGGGGCCCGGGGGAGCAGTACTTC. It codes for CSVLTGGPGEQYF.